The rows below give T cell receptor beta chains drawn from one sample of a study of T cell repertoires in ileal Crohn's disease. Generated by immunoSEQ multiplex PCR, the TCRdb table keeps only in-frame clones and is missing some. The sample lists some 11,000 clones, around three quarters occurring once. The sequenced sample consisted of ileal tissue. These receptors all stem from an adult with Crohn's disease. Each CDR3 is given with its conserved first and last residue. A D gene is named only where the DNA matches it firmly. The size entry is marked missing in some rows and otherwise reads once, few, many or a size class.

TRBV28	-	TRBD1	TRBJ1-2	CASSSTTGAGYTF	TGTGCCAGCAGTTCTACGACAGGGGCCGGCTACACCTTC
TRBV7-6	-	-	TRBJ2-1	CASSFNNEQFF	TGTGCCAGCAGCTTTAACAATGAGCAGTTCTTC
TRBV5-8	-	-	TRBJ1-5	CASSRGANQPQHF	TGTGCCAGCAGCCGCGGGGCAAATCAGCCCCAGCATTTT
TRBV7-2	-	-	TRBJ2-7	CASSYSRYEQYF	TGTGCCAGCAGCTACTCGCGCTACGAGCAGTACTTC
TRBV29-1	-	-	TRBJ1-1	CSAAGNTEAFF	TGCAGCGCGGCAGGGAACACTGAAGCTTTCTTT
TRBV6-5	-	TRBD1	TRBJ2-1	CASTQDRAYNEQFF	TGTGCCAGCACTCAAGACAGGGCCTACAATGAGCAGTTCTTC
TRBV19	-	-	TRBJ1-4	CASSMVQAGNEKLFF	TGTGCCAGTAGTATGGTACAGGCTGGTAATGAAAAACTGTTTTTT
TRBV6-6	-	TRBD2	TRBJ2-7	CASTEGSGRAHYEQYF	TGTGCCAGCACTGAGGGAAGCGGGAGGGCACACTACGAGCAGTACTTC
TRBV27	-	TRBD1	TRBJ1-2	CASSPRGTGEILYGYTF	TGTGCCAGCAGTCCACGCGGGACAGGGGAGATTCTGTATGGCTACACCTTC
TRBV2	-	-	TRBJ2-2	CASIRAGHRNTGELFF	TGTGCCAGCATCAGAGCGGGTCACAGGAACACCGGGGAGCTGTTTTTT
TRBV28	few	TRBD2	TRBJ2-3	CASSLTSGTDTQYF	TGTGCCAGCAGTTTGACTAGCGGGACAGATACGCAGTATTTT
TRBV4-1	-	TRBD2	TRBJ2-1	CASSHEAGGANEQFF	TGCGCCAGCAGCCACGAGGCGGGAGGGGCCAATGAGCAGTTCTTC
TRBV6-6	few	-	TRBJ1-2	CASSQNMGVGYTF	TGTGCCAGCAGCCAAAACATGGGCGTTGGCTACACCTTC
TRBV5-1	-	-	TRBJ2-3	CASSFRDTDTQYF	TGCGCCAGCAGCTTCCGGGACACAGATACGCAGTATTTT
TRBV18	-	TRBD1	TRBJ1-5	CASSLDRVSNQPQHF	TGTGCCAGCTCACTCGACAGGGTAAGCAATCAGCCCCAGCATTTT
TRBV4-2	once	TRBD1	TRBJ2-3	CASSQDEGTGWDTQYF	TGTGCCAGCAGCCAAGATGAGGGGACAGGGTGGGATACGCAGTATTTT
TRBV7-2	-	-	TRBJ2-2	CASSFGAGPNTGELFF	TGTGCCAGCAGCTTCGGTGCGGGGCCGAACACCGGGGAGCTGTTTTTT
TRBV29-1	-	TRBD2	TRBJ2-2	CSVEPGGMSTGELFF	TGCAGCGTTGAACCCGGGGGGATGAGCACCGGGGAGCTGTTTTTT
TRBV5-4	few	-	TRBJ1-3	CASSRDGGTGNTIYF	TGTGCCAGCAGCCGTGACGGAGGCACTGGAAACACCATATATTTT
TRBV7-2	-	TRBD2	TRBJ2-2	CASSSSSGRAGETGELFF	TGTGCCAGCAGCTCCTCTAGCGGGAGGGCCGGGGAAACCGGGGAGCTGTTTTTT
TRBV16	-	TRBD1	TRBJ2-7	CASSQSLDRGSYEQYF	TGTGCCAGCAGCCAATCTCTGGACAGGGGGTCTTACGAGCAGTACTTC
TRBV5-4	-	TRBD2	TRBJ2-7	CASSPGLATYEQYF	TGTGCCAGCAGTCCGGGACTAGCTACCTACGAGCAGTACTTC
TRBV11-3	-	-	TRBJ1-1	CASSSGGGANTEAFF	TGTGCCAGCAGCTCTGGTGGGGGCGCGAACACTGAAGCTTTCTTT
TRBV11-2	once	TRBD1	TRBJ1-1	CASSSDRGDTEAFF	TGTGCCAGCAGCTCGGACAGGGGGGACACTGAAGCTTTCTTT
TRBV29-1	-	-	TRBJ1-1	CSASQNVWNTEAFF	TGCAGCGCCTCGCAGAACGTCTGGAACACTGAAGCTTTCTTT
TRBV6-5	-	TRBD1	TRBJ1-2	CASSSFSDRAHGYTF	TGTGCCAGCAGTTCCTTCTCGGACAGGGCCCATGGCTACACCTTC
TRBV7-2	medium-sized	TRBD2	TRBJ2-3	CASSFGTSGGAELNDTQYF	TGTGCCAGCAGCTTCGGGACTAGCGGGGGGGCTGAATTAAACGATACGCAGTATTTT
TRBV5-1	-	TRBD1	TRBJ1-2	CASSPEQGPVIGGYTF	TGCGCCAGCAGCCCGGAACAGGGGCCAGTAATTGGGGGCTACACCTTC
TRBV18	-	-	TRBJ2-1	CASSPPVTESSYNEQFF	TGTGCCAGCTCACCCCCGGTGACGGAGAGCTCCTACAATGAGCAGTTCTTC
TRBV10-2	-	TRBD2	TRBJ2-5	CASSFAGGQETQYF	TGCGCCAGCAGTTTTGCGGGAGGGCAAGAGACCCAGTACTTC
TRBV6-6	-	-	TRBJ1-6	CASIQQSSYNSPLHF	TGTGCCAGCATCCAACAGAGCTCCTATAATTCACCCCTCCACTTT
TRBV5-5	-	-	TRBJ2-1	CASSLTSGTYNEQFF	TGTGCCAGCAGCCTGACCTCTGGGACTTACAATGAGCAGTTCTTC
TRBV7-8	-	TRBD2	TRBJ2-7	CASLGTSGTYEQYF	TGTGCCAGCCTCGGGACTAGCGGGACTTACGAGCAGTACTTC
TRBV6-5	-	TRBD2	TRBJ2-7	CASSYGSAGGPKKQYF	TGTGCCAGCAGTTACGGTTCCGCGGGAGGGCCCAAGAAGCAGTACTTC
TRBV28	-	TRBD1	TRBJ2-7	CASQGQGNYYEQYF	TGTGCCAGCCAAGGACAGGGGAATTACTACGAGCAGTACTTC
TRBV14	-	-	TRBJ1-4	CASSQSGTEKLFF	TGTGCCAGCAGCCAGTCAGGGACAGAAAAACTGTTTTTT
TRBV11-2	-	TRBD1	TRBJ1-1	CASSIGTGFNKNTEAFF	TGTGCCAGCAGCATCGGGACAGGTTTTAATAAGAACACTGAAGCTTTCTTT
TRBV11-3	-	TRBD1	TRBJ2-5	CASSLKGQGPTKETQYF	TGTGCCAGCAGCTTGAAGGGACAGGGGCCGACCAAAGAGACCCAGTACTTC
TRBV5-8	-	TRBD2	TRBJ2-7	CASSIPGGREQYF	TGTGCCAGCAGCATACCGGGGGGACGCGAGCAGTACTTC
TRBV27	-	-	TRBJ1-1	CASSLSGGMNTEAFF	TGTGCCAGCAGTTTATCAGGAGGTATGAACACTGAAGCTTTCTTT
TRBV5-4	-	TRBD1	TRBJ2-2	CASSSGQGTGELFF	TGTGCCAGCAGCTCGGGACAGGGGACCGGGGAGCTGTTTTTT
TRBV29-1	-	TRBD2	TRBJ2-3	CSVSSGFTDTQYF	TGCAGCGTTTCTAGCGGTTTCACAGATACGCAGTATTTT
TRBV19	-	-	TRBJ2-1	CASSMDQGLINEQFF	TGTGCCAGTAGTATGGACCAGGGTTTGATCAATGAGCAGTTCTTC
TRBV10-3	-	TRBD2	TRBJ2-3	CAISEPGGRGAGNTQYF	TGTGCCATCAGTGAGCCCGGGGGGAGGGGAGCAGGTAATACGCAGTATTTT
TRBV6-6	-	-	TRBJ2-5	CASSQTDLEYF	TGTGCCAGCAGTCAAACAGATTTGGAGTACTTC
TRBV25-1	-	-	TRBJ2-7	CASSDEGRGDYEQYF	TGTGCCAGCAGTGACGAAGGCAGGGGTGACTACGAGCAGTACTTC
TRBV7-6	-	-	TRBJ2-3	CASSSHTGNEDTQYF	TGTGCCAGCAGCTCCCACACAGGGAACGAAGATACGCAGTATTTT
TRBV11-2	-	-	TRBJ2-7	CASSLARLASEQYF	TGTGCCAGCAGCTTAGCCCGTTTAGCATCCGAGCAGTACTTC
TRBV19	-	-	TRBJ1-6	CASSQGQSYNSPLHF	TGTGCCAGTAGCCAAGGACAGAGCTATAATTCACCCCTCCACTTT
TRBV19	-	-	TRBJ2-2	CASSSYRDTNTGELFF	TGTGCCAGTAGTTCTTATCGGGACACAAACACCGGGGAGCTGTTTTTT
TRBV5-1	-	-	TRBJ1-1	CASSLQGWTTEAFF	TGCGCCAGCAGCTTGCAGGGCTGGACCACTGAAGCTTTCTTT
TRBV5-1	-	TRBD1	TRBJ1-3	CASSLGQGGNTIYF	TGCGCCAGCAGCTTGGGACAGGGGGGAAACACCATATATTTT
TRBV6-1	few	-	TRBJ2-7	CASRGAGSYEQYF	TGTGCCAGCAGAGGCGCGGGGAGCTACGAGCAGTACTTC
TRBV5-1	-	-	TRBJ1-4	CASSPGQLGEKLFF	TGCGCCAGCAGCCCGGGACAATTGGGCGAAAAACTGTTTTTT
TRBV10-3	-	-	TRBJ1-2	CAIQGFGYGYTF	TGTGCCATCCAGGGATTTGGCTATGGCTACACCTTC
TRBV6-6	once	-	TRBJ2-2	CASSPPTGNTGELFF	TGTGCCAGCAGTCCCCCGACAGGGAACACCGGGGAGCTGTTTTTT
TRBV19	-	TRBD1	TRBJ1-1	CASSPSQGHKTEAFF	TGTGCCAGTAGTCCATCACAGGGGCACAAGACTGAAGCTTTCTTT
TRBV5-1	few	TRBD1	TRBJ1-5	CASSLGDRENQPQHF	TGCGCCAGCAGCTTGGGGGACAGGGAAAATCAGCCCCAGCATTTT
TRBV7-9	once	TRBD1	TRBJ1-5	CASSSDRGPEEPQHF	TGTGCCAGCAGCTCCGACAGGGGCCCCGAGGAGCCCCAGCATTTT